What follows describes a single T cell receptor (beta chain). Using immunoSEQ multiplex PCR, the repertoire was profiled, and TCRdb retains in-frame clones only, with some absent. In the table there are under 850,000 clones, roughly 90% of which are singletons. This entry is derived from a study of shared T cell receptors in the human thymus. Germline CDR1 MDHEN, CDR2 SYDVKM. Trimming left V 6 bases short and J 0 bases short, with 12 bases between. CDR3 size: 15 residues. These data also formed part of another study, on human thymus T cells. As reported in that work: Finnish infants who were healthy and having corrective surgery for congenital heart defects made up the donors. Thymus tissue was removed during corrective cardiac surgery. Gene usage for V and J segments appeared biased in thymic and blood repertoires. Highly overlapping thymic repertoires among unrelated individuals were reported in related research.

Sequencing was carried out using thymocytes. The sequence was obtained from a boy less than two years old with a congenital heart defect. The chain has TRBV28 and TRBJ1-5; possible D gene TRBD1, 5 bases. CDR3 bases: TGTGCCAGCAGAACGACAGACTTTAGCAATCAGCCCCAGCATTTT. It is translated as CASRTTDFSNQPQHF.